This TCR beta chain was recovered during a study of shared clonotypes between healthy human individuals. V lost 8 bases, J lost 3 bases, and 6 bases stayed unmatched. Germline loops: CDR1 SGHRS, CDR2 YFSETQ. The CDR3 runs 14 residues. Study observations and caveats: Generally, naive subsets (rather than memory subsets) showed larger estimated richness. A handful of donors showed sharing of around 5% of naive CD4 clonotypes.

Sequencing used immunoSEQ multiplex PCR; TCRdb keeps in-frame clones, though not all of them. The data contain millions of clones, approximately 92% of them singletons. For this clone: The antigen is not known.

The sequenced sample consisted of naive CD4+ T cells sorted from blood. As for subset: CD45RA+ positively selected. The source of this sequence is a man between 18 and 35 years old in good health. This chain connects TRBV5-1 to TRBJ1-1, with 11 bases fitting TRBD1. CDR3 bases: TGCGCCAGTAAACCGGGACAGGGGGACACTGAAGCTTTCTTT. Translating gives CASKPGQGDTEAFF.